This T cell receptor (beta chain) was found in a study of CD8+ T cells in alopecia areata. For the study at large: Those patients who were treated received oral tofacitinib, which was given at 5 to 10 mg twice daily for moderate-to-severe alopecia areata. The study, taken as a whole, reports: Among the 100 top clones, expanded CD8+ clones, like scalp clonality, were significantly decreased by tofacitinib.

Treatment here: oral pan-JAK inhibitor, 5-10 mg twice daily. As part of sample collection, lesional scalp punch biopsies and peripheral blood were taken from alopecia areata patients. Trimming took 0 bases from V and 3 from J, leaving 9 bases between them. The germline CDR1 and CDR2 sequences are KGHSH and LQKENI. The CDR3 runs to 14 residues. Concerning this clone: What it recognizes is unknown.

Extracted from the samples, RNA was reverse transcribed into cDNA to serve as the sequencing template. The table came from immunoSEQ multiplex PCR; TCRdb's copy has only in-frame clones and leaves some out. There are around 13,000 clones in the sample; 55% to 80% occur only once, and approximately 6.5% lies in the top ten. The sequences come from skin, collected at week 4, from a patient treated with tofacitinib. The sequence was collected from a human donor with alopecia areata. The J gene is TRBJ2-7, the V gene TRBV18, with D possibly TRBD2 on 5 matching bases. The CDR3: CASSPPSGNYEQYF. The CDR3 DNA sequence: TGTGCCAGCTCACCACCCTCGGGGAACTACGAGCAGTACTTC.